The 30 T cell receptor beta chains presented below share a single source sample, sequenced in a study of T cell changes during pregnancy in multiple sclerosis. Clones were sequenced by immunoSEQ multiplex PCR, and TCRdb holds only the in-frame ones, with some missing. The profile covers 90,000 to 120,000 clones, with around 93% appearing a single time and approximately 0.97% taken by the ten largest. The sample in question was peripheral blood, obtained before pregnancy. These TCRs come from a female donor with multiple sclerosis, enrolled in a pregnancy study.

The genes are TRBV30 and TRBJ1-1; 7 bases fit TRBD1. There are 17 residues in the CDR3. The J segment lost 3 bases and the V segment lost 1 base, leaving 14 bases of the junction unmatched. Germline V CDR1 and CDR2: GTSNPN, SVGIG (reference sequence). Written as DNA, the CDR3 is TGTGCCTGGAGTGAGGCGACAGGGACTTCCCAGGACACTGAAGCTTTCTTT. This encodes CAWSEATGTSQDTEAFF.

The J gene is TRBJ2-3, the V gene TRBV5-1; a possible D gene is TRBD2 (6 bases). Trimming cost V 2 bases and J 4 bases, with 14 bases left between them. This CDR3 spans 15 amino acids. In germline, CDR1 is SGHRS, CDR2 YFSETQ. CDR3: CASSFVGREADTQYF. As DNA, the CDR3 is TGCGCCAGCAGCTTCGTCGGGAGAGAGGCAGATACGCAGTATTTT.

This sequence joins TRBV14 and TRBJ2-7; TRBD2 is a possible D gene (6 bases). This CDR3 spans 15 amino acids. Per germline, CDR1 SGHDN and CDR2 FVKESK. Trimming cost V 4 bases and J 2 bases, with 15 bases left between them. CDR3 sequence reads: CASSPQGAGPYEQYF. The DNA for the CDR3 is TGTGCCAGCAGCCCCCAAGGGGCGGGACCCTACGAGCAGTACTTC. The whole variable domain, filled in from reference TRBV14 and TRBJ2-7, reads EAGVTQFPSHSVIEKGQTVTLRCDPISGHDNLYWYRRVMGKEIKFLLHFVKESKQDESGMPNNRFLAERTGGTYSTLKVQPAELEDSGVYFCASSPQGAGPYEQYFGPGTRLTVT.

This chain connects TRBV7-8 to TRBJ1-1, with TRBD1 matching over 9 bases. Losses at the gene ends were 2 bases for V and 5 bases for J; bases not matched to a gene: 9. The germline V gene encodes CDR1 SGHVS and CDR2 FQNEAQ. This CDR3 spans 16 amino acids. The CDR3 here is CASSLRYRDRVTEAFF. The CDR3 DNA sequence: TGTGCCAGCAGCTTAAGATACAGGGACAGGGTGACTGAAGCTTTCTTT.

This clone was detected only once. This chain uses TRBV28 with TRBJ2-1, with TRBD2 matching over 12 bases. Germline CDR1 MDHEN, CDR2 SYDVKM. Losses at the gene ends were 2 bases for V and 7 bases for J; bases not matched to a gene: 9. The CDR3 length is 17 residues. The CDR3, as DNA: TGTGCCAGCAGTTTACTAGCGGGAGGGCCCTTGATGAATGAGCAGTTCTTC. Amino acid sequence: CASSLLAGGPLMNEQFF.

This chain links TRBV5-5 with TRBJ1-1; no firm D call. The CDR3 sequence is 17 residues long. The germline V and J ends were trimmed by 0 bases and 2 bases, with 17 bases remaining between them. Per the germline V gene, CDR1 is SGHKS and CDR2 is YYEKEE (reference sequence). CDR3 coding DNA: TGTGCCAGCAGCTTGGCCACGGGGATTGGGGTAAACACTGAAGCTTTCTTT. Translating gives CASSLATGIGVNTEAFF. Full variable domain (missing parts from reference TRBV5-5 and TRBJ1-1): DAGVTQSPTHLIKTRGQQVTLRCSPISGHKSVSWYQQVLGQGPQFIFQYYEKEERGRGNFPDRFSARQFPNYSSELNVNALLLGDSALYLCASSLATGIGVNTEAFFGQGTRLTVV.

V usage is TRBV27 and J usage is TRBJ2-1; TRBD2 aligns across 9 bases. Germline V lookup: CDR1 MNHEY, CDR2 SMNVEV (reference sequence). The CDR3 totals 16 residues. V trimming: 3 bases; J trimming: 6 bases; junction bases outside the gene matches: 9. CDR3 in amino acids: CASSLRLAVWANEQFF. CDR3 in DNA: TGTGCCAGCAGTTTGCGACTAGCGGTTTGGGCCAATGAGCAGTTCTTC.

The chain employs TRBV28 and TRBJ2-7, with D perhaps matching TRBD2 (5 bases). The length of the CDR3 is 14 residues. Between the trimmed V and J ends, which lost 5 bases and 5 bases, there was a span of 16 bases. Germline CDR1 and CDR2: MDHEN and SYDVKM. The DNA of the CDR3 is TGTGCCAGCAGTCCGCCGGGGATATCGAACGAGCAGTACTTC. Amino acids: CASSPPGISNEQYF.

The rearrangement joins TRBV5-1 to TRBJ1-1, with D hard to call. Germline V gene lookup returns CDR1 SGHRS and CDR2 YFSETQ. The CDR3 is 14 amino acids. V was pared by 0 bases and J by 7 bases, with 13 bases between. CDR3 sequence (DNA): TGCGCCAGCAGCTTGGGATACGGGAGGGTTGAAGCTTTCTTT. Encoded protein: CASSLGYGRVEAFF.

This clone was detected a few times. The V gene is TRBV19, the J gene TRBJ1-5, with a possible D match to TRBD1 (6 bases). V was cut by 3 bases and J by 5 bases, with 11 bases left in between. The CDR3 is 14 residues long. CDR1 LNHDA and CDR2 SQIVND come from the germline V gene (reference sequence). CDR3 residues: CASSMTGSDQPQHF. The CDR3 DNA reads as TGTGCCAGTAGTATGACAGGATCCGATCAGCCCCAGCATTTT.

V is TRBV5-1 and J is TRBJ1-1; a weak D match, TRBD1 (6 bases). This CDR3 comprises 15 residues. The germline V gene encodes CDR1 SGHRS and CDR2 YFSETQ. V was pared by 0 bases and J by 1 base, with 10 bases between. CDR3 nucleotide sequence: TGCGCCAGCAGCTTGGATGGCAGGGGGAACACTGAAGCTTTCTTT. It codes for CASSLDGRGNTEAFF.

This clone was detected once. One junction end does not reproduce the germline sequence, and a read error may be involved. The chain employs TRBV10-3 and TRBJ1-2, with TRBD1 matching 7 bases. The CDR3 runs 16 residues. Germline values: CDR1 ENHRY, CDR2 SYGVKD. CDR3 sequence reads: CAISNRGPLAIESFNF. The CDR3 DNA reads TGTGCCATCAGCAACAGGGGCCCTCTCGCCATTGAATCCTTCAACTTC.

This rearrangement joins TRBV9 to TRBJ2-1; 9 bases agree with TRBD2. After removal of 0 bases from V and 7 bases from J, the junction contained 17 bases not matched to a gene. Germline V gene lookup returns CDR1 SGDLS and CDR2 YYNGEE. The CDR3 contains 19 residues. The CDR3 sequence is CASSVEGQDLAGKRNEQFF. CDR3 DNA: TGTGCCAGCAGCGTAGAGGGGCAAGACCTAGCGGGAAAAAGGAATGAGCAGTTCTTC.

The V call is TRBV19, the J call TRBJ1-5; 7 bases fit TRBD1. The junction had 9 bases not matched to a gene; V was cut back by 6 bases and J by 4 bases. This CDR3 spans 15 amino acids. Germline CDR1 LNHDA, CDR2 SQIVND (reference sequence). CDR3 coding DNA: TGTGCCAGTAGCTTACAGGGGTGGCGGAATCAGCCCCAGCATTTT. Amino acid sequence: CASSLQGWRNQPQHF.

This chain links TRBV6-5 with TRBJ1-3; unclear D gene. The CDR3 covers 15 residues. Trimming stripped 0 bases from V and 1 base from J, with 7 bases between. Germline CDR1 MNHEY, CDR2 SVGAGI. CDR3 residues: CASSYSGASGNTIYF. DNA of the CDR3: TGTGCCAGCAGTTACTCGGGAGCATCTGGAAACACCATATATTTT.

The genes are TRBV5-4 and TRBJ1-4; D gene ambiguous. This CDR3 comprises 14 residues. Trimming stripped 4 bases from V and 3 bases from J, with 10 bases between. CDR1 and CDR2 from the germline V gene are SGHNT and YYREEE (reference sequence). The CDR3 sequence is CASSPSDPNEKLFF. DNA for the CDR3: TGTGCCAGCAGCCCCAGTGATCCTAATGAAAAACTGTTTTTT. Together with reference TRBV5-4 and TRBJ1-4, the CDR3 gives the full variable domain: ETGVTQSPTHLIKTRGQQVTLRCSSQSGHNTVSWYQQALGQGPQFIFQYYREEENGRGNFPPRFSGLQFPNYSSELNVNALELDDSALYLCASSPSDPNEKLFFGSGTQLSVL.

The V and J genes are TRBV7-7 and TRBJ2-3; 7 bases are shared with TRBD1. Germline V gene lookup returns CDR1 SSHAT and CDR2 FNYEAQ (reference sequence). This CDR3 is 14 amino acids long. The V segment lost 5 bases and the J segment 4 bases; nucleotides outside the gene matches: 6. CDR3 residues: CASSPRQGSDTQYF. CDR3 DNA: TGTGCCAGCAGCCCTAGACAGGGATCAGATACGCAGTATTTT.

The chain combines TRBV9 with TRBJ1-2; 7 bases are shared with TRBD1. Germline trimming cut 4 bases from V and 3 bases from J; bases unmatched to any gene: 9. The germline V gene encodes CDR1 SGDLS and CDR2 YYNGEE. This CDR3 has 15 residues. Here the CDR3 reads CASSFRQGSDYGYTF. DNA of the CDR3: TGTGCCAGCAGCTTCAGACAGGGTAGCGACTATGGCTACACCTTC.

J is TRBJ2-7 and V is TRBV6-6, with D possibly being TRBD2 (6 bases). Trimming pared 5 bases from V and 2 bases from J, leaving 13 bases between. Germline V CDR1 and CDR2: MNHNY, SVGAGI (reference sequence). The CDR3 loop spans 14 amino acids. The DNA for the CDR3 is TGTGCCAGCAGTAAACCGGGACTGCCCTACGAGCAGTACTTC. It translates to CASSKPGLPYEQYF.

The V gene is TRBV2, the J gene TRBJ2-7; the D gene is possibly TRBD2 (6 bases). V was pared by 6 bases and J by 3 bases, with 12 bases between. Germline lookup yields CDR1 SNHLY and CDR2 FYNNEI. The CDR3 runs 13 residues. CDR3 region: CASREGTYYEQYF. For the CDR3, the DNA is TGTGCCAGCAGGGAGGGGACTTACTACGAGCAGTACTTC. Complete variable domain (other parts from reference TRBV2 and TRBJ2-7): EPEVTQTPSHQVTQMGQEVILRCVPISNHLYFYWYRQILGQKVEFLVSFYNNEISEKSEIFDDQFSVERPDGSNFTLKIRSTKLEDSAMYFCASREGTYYEQYFGPGTRLTVT.

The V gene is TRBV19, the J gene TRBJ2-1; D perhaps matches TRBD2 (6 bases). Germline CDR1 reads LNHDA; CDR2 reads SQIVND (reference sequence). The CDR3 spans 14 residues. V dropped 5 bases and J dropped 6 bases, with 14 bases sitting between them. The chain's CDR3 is CASSSGGGFNEQFF. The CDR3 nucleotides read TGTGCCAGTAGTTCCGGAGGAGGGTTCAATGAGCAGTTCTTC.

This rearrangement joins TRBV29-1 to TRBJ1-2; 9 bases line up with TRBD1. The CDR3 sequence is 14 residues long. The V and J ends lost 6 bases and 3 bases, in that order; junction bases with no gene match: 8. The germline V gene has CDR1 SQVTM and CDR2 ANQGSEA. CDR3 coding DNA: TGCAGCGTCCCCCCGGGACAGGGTCACTATGGCTACACCTTC. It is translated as CSVPPGQGHYGYTF.

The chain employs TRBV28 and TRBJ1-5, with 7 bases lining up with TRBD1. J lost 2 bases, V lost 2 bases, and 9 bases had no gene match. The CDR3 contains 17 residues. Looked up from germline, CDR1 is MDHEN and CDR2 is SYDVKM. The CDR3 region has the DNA TGTGCCAGCAGTTTAGGTGCCAGGGGGTTTGGCAATCAGCCCCAGCATTTT. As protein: CASSLGARGFGNQPQHF.

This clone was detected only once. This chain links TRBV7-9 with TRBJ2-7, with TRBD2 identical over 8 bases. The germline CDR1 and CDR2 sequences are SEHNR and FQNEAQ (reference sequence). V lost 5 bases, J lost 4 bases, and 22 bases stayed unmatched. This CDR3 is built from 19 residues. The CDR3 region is CASSGVPSVGVSGSYEQYF. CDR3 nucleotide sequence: TGTGCCAGCAGCGGAGTCCCGTCAGTAGGCGTCAGCGGGAGTTACGAGCAGTACTTC.

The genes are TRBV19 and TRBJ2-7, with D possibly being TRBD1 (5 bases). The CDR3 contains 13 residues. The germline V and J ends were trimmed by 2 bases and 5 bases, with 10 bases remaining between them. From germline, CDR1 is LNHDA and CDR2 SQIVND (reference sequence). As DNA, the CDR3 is TGTGCCAGTAGTATACAGGGCATCGACGAGCAGTACTTC. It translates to CASSIQGIDEQYF.

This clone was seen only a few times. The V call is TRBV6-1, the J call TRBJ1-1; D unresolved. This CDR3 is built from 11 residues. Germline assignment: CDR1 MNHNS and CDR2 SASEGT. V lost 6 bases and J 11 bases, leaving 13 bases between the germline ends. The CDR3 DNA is TGTGCCAGCAGGATCGGGGAAATGGCTTTCTTT. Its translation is CASRIGEMAFF.

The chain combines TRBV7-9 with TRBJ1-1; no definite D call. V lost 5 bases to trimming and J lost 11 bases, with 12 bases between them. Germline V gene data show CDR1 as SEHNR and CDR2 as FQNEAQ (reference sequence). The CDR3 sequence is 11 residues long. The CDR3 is CASSPGSGAFF. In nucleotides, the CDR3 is TGTGCCAGCAGCCCGGGGTCCGGGGCTTTCTTT. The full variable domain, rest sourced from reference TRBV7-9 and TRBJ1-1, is DTGVSQNPRHKITKRGQNVTFRCDPISEHNRLYWYRQTLGQGPEFLTYFQNEAQLEKSRLLSDRFSAERPKGSFSTLEIQRTEQGDSAMYLCASSPGSGAFFGQGTRLTVV.

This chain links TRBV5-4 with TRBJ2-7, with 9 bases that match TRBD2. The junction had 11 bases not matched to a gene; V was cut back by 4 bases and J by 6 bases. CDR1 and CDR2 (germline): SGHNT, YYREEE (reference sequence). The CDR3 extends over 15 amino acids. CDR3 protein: CASSPRIVAGVEQYF. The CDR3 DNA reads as TGTGCCAGCAGCCCCCGGATTGTAGCGGGAGTCGAGCAGTACTTC.

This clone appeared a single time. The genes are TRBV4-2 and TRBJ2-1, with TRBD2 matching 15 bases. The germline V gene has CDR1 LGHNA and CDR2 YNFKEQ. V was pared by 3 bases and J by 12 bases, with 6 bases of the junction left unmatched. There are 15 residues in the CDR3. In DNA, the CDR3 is TGTGCCAGCAGCCAGGGACTAGCGGGAGGAGGGCCGCAGTTCTTC. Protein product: CASSQGLAGGGPQFF.

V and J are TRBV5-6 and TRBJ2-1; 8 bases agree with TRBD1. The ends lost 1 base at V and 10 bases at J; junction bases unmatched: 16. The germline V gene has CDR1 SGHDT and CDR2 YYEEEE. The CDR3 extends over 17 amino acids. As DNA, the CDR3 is TGTGCCAGCAGCTTGAGTACAACTTCCGGGACAGGTTACGAGCAGTTCTTC. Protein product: CASSLSTTSGTGYEQFF.